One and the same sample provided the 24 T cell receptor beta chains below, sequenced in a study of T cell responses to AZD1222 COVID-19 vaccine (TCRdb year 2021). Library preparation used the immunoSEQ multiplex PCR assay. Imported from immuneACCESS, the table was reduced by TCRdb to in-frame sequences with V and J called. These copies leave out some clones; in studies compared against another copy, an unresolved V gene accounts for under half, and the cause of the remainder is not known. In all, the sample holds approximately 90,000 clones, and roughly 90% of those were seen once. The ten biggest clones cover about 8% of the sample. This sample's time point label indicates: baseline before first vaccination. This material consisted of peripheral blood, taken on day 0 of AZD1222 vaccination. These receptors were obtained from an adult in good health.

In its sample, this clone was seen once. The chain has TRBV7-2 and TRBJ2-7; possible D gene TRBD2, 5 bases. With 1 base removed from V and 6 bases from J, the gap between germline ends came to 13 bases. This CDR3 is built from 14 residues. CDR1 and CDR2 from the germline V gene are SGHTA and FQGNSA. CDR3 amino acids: CASSLDIGRGEQYF. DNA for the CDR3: TGTGCCAGCAGCTTAGATATAGGGAGAGGCGAGCAGTACTTC.

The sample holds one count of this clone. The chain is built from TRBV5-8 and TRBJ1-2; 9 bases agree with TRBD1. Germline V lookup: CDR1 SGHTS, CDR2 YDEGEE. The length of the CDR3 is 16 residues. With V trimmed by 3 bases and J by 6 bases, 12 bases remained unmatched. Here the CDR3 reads CASSWTQGARVNGYTF. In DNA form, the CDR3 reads TGTGCCAGCAGCTGGACACAGGGGGCGCGAGTCAATGGCTACACCTTC.

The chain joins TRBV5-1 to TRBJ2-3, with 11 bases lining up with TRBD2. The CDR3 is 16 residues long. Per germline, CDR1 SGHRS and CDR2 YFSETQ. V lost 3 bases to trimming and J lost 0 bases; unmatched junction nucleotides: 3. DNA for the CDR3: TGCGCCAGCAGCTCAGGGACTAGCGGTAGCACAGATACGCAGTATTTT. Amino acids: CASSSGTSGSTDTQYF. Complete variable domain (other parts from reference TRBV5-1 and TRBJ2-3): KAGVTQTPRYLIKTRGQQVTLSCSPISGHRSVSWYQQTPGQGLQFLFEYFSETQRNKGNFPGRFSGRQFSNSRSEMNVSTLELGDSALYLCASSSGTSGSTDTQYFGPGTRLTVL.

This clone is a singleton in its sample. DNA for the CDR3: TGTGCCAGCACCGGCCGGGGATGGGGGCCCCAAGAGACCCAGTACTTC. This codes for CASTGRGWGPQETQYF. The rearrangement links TRBV5-5 to TRBJ2-5, with a weak D call TRBD1 (6 bases). Trimming removed 6 bases from V and 1 base from J, with 19 bases in between. This CDR3 comprises 16 residues. CDR1 is SGHKS, CDR2 YYEKEE, per germline (reference sequence).

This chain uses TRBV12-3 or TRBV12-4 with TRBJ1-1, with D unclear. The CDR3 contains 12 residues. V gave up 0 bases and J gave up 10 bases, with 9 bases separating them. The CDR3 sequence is CASSLAKYRAFF. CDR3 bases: TGTGCCAGCAGTTTAGCGAAATATCGAGCTTTCTTT.

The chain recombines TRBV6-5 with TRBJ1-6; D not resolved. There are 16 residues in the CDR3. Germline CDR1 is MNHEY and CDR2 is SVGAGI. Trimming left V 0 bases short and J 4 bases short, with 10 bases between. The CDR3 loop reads CASSYSPVRYNSPLHF. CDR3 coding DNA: TGTGCCAGCAGTTACTCGCCAGTCCGGTATAATTCACCCCTCCACTTT.

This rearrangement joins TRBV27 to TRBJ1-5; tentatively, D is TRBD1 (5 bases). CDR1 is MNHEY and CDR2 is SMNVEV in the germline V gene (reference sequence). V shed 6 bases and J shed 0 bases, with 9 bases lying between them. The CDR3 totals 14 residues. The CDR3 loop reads CASRGGYSNQPQHF. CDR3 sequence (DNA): TGTGCCAGCAGGGGGGGATATAGCAATCAGCCCCAGCATTTT.

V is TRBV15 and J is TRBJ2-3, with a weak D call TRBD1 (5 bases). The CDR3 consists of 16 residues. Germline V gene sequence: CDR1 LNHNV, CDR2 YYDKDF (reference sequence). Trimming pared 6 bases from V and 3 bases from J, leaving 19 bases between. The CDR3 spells CATRHPSGRLTDTQYF. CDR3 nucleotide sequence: TGTGCCACCAGACACCCCTCAGGGCGGTTAACAGATACGCAGTATTTT.

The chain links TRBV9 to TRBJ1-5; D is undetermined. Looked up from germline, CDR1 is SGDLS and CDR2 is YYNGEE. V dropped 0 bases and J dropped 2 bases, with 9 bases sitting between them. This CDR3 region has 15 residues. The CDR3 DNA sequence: TGTGCCAGCAGCGTAGGTAAAGGCCGCAATCAGCCCCAGCATTTT. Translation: CASSVGKGRNQPQHF.

The CDR3 sequence: CASSPMGPGNTIYF. CDR3 nucleotides: TGTGCCAGCAGTCCCATGGGACCTGGAAACACCATATATTTT. The chain recombines TRBV6-5 with TRBJ1-3; D may be TRBD1 (5 bases). This CDR3 comprises 14 residues. Between the trimmed V and J ends, which lost 5 bases and 2 bases, there was a span of 10 bases. Germline V gene sequence: CDR1 MNHEY, CDR2 SVGAGI.

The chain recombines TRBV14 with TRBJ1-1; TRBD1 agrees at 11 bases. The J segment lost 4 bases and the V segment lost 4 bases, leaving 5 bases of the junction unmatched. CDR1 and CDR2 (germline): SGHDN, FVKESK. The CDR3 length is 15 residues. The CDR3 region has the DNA TGTGCCAGCAGCCGGACAGGGGGCGCGGGCACTGAAGCTTTCTTT. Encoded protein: CASSRTGGAGTEAFF.

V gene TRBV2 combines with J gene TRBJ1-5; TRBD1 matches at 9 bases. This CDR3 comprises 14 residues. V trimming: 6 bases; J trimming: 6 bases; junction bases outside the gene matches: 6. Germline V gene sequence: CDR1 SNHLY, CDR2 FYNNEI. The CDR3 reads CASRDDRGVQPQHF. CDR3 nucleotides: TGTGCCAGCAGGGACGACAGGGGGGTTCAGCCCCAGCATTTT.

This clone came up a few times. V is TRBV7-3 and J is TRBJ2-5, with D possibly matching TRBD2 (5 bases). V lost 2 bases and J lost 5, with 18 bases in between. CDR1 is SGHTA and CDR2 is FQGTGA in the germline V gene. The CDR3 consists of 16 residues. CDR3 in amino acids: CASSLGPARARETQYF. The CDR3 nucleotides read TGTGCCAGCAGCTTAGGGCCAGCGAGGGCGCGGGAGACCCAGTACTTC.

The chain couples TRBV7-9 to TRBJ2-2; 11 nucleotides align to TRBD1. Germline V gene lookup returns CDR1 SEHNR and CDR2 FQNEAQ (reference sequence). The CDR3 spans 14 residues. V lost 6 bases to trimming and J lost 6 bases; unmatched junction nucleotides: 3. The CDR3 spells CASRWTGGPGELFF. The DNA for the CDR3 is TGTGCCAGCAGATGGACAGGGGGCCCCGGGGAGCTGTTTTTT.

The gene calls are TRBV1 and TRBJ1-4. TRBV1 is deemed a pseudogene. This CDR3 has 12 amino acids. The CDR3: CTSSQVRQKLFF. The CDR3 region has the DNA TGCACCAGCAGCCAAGTGAGGCAGAAACTGTTTTTT.

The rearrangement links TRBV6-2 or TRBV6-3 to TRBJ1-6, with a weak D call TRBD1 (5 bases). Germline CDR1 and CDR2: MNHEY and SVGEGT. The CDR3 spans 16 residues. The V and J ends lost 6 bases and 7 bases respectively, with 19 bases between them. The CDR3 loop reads CASSNGGLVTNSPLHF. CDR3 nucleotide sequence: TGTGCCAGCAGCAATGGGGGACTTGTTACCAATTCACCCCTCCACTTT.

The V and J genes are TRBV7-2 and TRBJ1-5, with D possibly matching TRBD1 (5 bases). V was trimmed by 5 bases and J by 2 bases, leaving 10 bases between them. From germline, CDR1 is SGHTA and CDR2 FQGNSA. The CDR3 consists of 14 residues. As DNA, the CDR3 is TGTGCCAGCAGCCTCCGGGACCGCAATCAGCCCCAGCATTTT. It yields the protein CASSLRDRNQPQHF.

The CDR3: CASSFVQGYGYTF. CDR3 coding DNA: TGTGCCAGCAGTTTTGTACAGGGATATGGCTACACCTTC. The V gene is TRBV27, the J gene TRBJ1-2, with D perhaps matching TRBD1 (6 bases). Looked up from germline, CDR1 is MNHEY and CDR2 is SMNVEV (reference sequence). CDR3 size: 13 residues. V lost 3 bases and J 5 bases, leaving 10 bases between the germline ends.

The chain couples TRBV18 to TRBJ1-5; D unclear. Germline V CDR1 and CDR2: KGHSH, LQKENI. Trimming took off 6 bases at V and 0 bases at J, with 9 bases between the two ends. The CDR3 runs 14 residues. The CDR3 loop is CASSTTYSNQPQHF. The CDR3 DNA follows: TGTGCCAGCTCCACAACCTATAGCAATCAGCCCCAGCATTTT.

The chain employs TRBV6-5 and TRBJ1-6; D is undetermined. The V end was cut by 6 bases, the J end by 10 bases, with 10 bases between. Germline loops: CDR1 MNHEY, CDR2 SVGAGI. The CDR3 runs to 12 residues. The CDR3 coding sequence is TGTGCCAGCAGCAGACCGGCCTCACCCCTCCACTTT. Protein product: CASSRPASPLHF.

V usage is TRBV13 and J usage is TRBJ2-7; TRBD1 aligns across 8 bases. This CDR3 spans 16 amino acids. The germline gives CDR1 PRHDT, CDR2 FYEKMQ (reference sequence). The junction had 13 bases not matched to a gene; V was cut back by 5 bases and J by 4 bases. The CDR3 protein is CASSHTQPRGRYEQYF. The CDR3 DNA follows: TGTGCCAGCAGCCACACGCAACCCAGGGGGCGGTACGAGCAGTACTTC. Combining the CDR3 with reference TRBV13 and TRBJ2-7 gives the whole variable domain AAGVIQSPRHLIKEKRETATLKCYPIPRHDTVYWYQQGPGQDPQFLISFYEKMQSDKGSIPDRFSAQQFSDYHSELNMSSLELGDSALYFCASSHTQPRGRYEQYFGPGTRLTVT.

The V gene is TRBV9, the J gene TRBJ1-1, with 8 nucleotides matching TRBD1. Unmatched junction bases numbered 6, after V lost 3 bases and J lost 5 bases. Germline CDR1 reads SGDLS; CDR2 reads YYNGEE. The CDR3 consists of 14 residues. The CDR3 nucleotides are TGTGCCAGCAGCGAGACGACAGGGGCTACTGAAGCTTTCTTT. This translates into CASSETTGATEAFF.

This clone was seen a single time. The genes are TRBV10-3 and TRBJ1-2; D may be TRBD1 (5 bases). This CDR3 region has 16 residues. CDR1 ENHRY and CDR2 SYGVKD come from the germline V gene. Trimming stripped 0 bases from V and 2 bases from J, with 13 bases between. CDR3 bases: TGTGCCATCAGTGAGTCTGGGGGTTCGAAGAACTATGGCTACACCTTC. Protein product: CAISESGGSKNYGYTF.

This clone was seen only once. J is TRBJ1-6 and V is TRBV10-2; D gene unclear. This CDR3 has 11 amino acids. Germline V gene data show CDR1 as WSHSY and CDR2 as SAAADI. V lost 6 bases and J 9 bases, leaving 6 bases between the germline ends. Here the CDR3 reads CASSDSSPLHF. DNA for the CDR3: TGCGCCAGCAGCGATAGTTCACCCCTCCACTTT.